The 27 T cell receptor beta chains below come from one sample, sequenced in a study of blood T cell repertoires in COVID-19. Sequencing used immunoSEQ multiplex PCR; TCRdb keeps in-frame clones, though not all of them. The repertoire holds approximately 140,000 clones, with 85% to 90% as singletons. The source material was peripheral blood. These receptors all stem from a man between 65 and 80 years old with active COVID-19.

The V gene is TRBV7-2, the J gene TRBJ2-2; the D is unclear. Trimming shortened V by 1 base and J by 6 bases, and 6 bases separated the two germline ends. The CDR3 has 13 amino acids. CDR1 and CDR2 from the germline V gene are SGHTA and FQGNSA. CDR3 nucleotides: TGTGCCAGCAGCTTAGTCCGGGCCGGGGAGCTGTTTTTT. Amino acids: CASSLVRAGELFF.

The V gene is TRBV2, the J gene TRBJ1-5; D unresolved. V lost 2 bases to trimming and J lost 2 bases, with 10 bases between them. The CDR3 spans 15 residues. Germline lookup yields CDR1 SNHLY and CDR2 FYNNEI. The CDR3 DNA follows: TGTGCCAGCAGTGAACAGGCCGGGGGCAATCAGCCCCAGCATTTT. This gives the protein CASSEQAGGNQPQHF.

V is TRBV15 and J is TRBJ1-2; weak D call: TRBD1 (5 bases). CDR1 and CDR2 from the germline V gene are LNHNV and YYDKDF (reference sequence). The germline V and J ends were trimmed by 1 base and 2 bases, with 11 bases remaining between them. This CDR3 has 15 residues. The CDR3 DNA reads as TGTGCCACCAGCAGAGTCAGGGAGGGAAACTATGGCTACACCTTC. Amino acids: CATSRVREGNYGYTF.

V gene TRBV7-2 combines with J gene TRBJ2-3; D might be TRBD2 (5 bases). Per germline, CDR1 SGHTA and CDR2 FQGNSA. This CDR3 contains 15 residues. V lost 2 bases, J lost 5 bases, and 14 bases lay in between. This chain's CDR3 is CASSLPAPRGDTQYF. For the CDR3, the DNA is TGTGCCAGCAGCTTACCGGCACCACGGGGAGATACGCAGTATTTT.

The rearrangement links TRBV30 to TRBJ1-4, with D possibly matching TRBD1 (5 bases). Per the germline V gene, CDR1 is GTSNPN and CDR2 is SVGIG (reference sequence). CDR3 length: 14 residues. The ends were cut back, 5 bases at V and 6 bases at J, with 16 bases in the middle. CDR3 DNA sequence: TGTGCCTGGGGGACGGCCGCTAGGCATGAAAAACTGTTTTTT. Translated: CAWGTAARHEKLFF.

This chain connects TRBV24-1 to TRBJ1-6, with a possible D match to TRBD1 (6 bases). There are 16 residues in the CDR3. Germline V lookup: CDR1 KGHDR, CDR2 SFDVKD. Trimming pared 3 bases from V and 7 bases from J, leaving 15 bases between. The CDR3 spells CATSDPRDTMNSPLHF. The CDR3, as DNA: TGTGCCACCAGTGATCCCCGGGACACCATGAATTCACCCCTCCACTTT.

The chain recombines TRBV28 with TRBJ2-7; TRBD2 agrees at 13 bases. This CDR3 spans 16 amino acids. Germline CDR1 and CDR2: MDHEN and SYDVKM. V trimming: 6 bases; J trimming: 0 bases; junction bases outside the gene matches: 5. Here the CDR3 reads CASRLTSGGGSYEQYF. CDR3 DNA sequence: TGTGCCAGCAGACTTACTAGCGGGGGGGGCTCCTACGAGCAGTACTTC.

V usage is TRBV5-1 and J usage is TRBJ1-2; no clear D. V dropped 4 bases and J dropped 6 bases, with 10 bases sitting between them. Germline CDR1 is SGHRS and CDR2 is YFSETQ. The CDR3 is made up of 12 amino acids. This CDR3 is CASSESLDGYTF. The CDR3 nucleotides read TGCGCCAGCAGCGAGTCGTTAGATGGCTACACCTTC.

The chain carries TRBV10-2 and TRBJ2-5; 7 positions match TRBD2. With V trimmed by 3 bases and J by 4 bases, 5 bases remained unmatched. There are 14 residues in the CDR3. From germline, CDR1 is WSHSY and CDR2 SAAADI. DNA for the CDR3: TGCGCCAGCAGTGACTGGGGAGGGGTAGAGACCCAGTACTTC. It encodes CASSDWGGVETQYF.

This clone came up once. This chain connects TRBV7-2 to TRBJ2-3, with TRBD2 identical over 9 bases. Germline trimming cut 1 base from V and 4 bases from J; bases unmatched to any gene: 6. This CDR3 contains 16 residues. The germline CDR1 and CDR2 sequences are SGHTA and FQGNSA. The CDR3 loop reads CASSLDGGRAADTQYF. CDR3 nucleotides: TGTGCCAGCAGCTTAGACGGCGGGAGGGCGGCAGATACGCAGTATTTT.

This clone was observed a few times. The V and J genes are TRBV11-2 and TRBJ1-5; tentative D call: TRBD1 (6 bases). Germline values: CDR1 SGHAT, CDR2 FQNNGV. V lost 5 bases, J lost 8 bases, and 13 bases lay in between. The CDR3 is made up of 13 amino acids. In DNA form, the CDR3 reads TGTGCCAGCAGCCGACAGGTGCGGGAGCCCCAGCATTTT. Encoded protein: CASSRQVREPQHF.

The CDR3 DNA sequence: TGTGCCAGCAGCTTAACTAGCGTCAGCTCCTACGAGCAGTACTTC. Its protein product is CASSLTSVSSYEQYF. This chain joins TRBV7-2 and TRBJ2-7, with TRBD2 matching over 7 bases. The CDR3 is 15 amino acids. Germline CDR1 and CDR2: SGHTA and FQGNSA. J was trimmed by 0 bases and V by 2 bases; bases with no gene match: 4.

J is TRBJ1-1 and V is TRBV20-1; 7 bases are shared with TRBD1. CDR1 DFQATT and CDR2 SNEGSKA come from the germline V gene (reference sequence). CDR3 size: 15 residues. Unmatched junction bases numbered 11, after V lost 3 bases and J lost 4 bases. The CDR3 here is CSASSVGAGGTEAFF. CDR3 nucleotides: TGCAGTGCTAGTTCGGTAGGGGCAGGGGGCACTGAAGCTTTCTTT.

V and J are TRBV19 and TRBJ1-1; 9 nucleotides match TRBD1. CDR1 is LNHDA and CDR2 is SQIVND in the germline V gene (reference sequence). J was trimmed by 0 bases and V by 8 bases; bases with no gene match: 7. The CDR3 extends over 15 amino acids. CDR3 sequence reads: CASSRTGDMNTEAFF. The CDR3 nucleotides read TGTGCCAGTTCCCGGACAGGGGACATGAACACTGAAGCTTTCTTT.

This chain connects TRBV19 to TRBJ2-7; possibly TRBD2 for D (5 bases). CDR3 length equals 15 residues. Germline lookup yields CDR1 LNHDA and CDR2 SQIVND (reference sequence). V was cut by 3 bases and J by 2 bases, with 14 bases left in between. CDR3 in amino acids: CASSMVASGTYEQYF. As DNA, the CDR3 is TGTGCCAGTAGTATGGTAGCGAGCGGAACCTACGAGCAGTACTTC.

This chain uses TRBV13 with TRBJ1-1; D remains unclear. V lost 0 bases to trimming and J lost 0 bases, with 5 bases between them. CDR1 is PRHDT and CDR2 is FYEKMQ in the germline V gene (reference sequence). The CDR3 has 14 residues. CDR3 loop: CASSLGPVNTEAFF. The CDR3 coding sequence is TGTGCCAGCAGCTTAGGCCCAGTGAACACTGAAGCTTTCTTT.

This clone was found a few times. Other DNA variants within this sample encode the same CDR3. The chain recombines TRBV5-1 with TRBJ2-7; 11 bases align to TRBD1. Germline loops: CDR1 SGHRS, CDR2 YFSETQ. The CDR3 spans 14 residues. The J segment lost 3 bases and the V segment lost 3 bases, leaving 2 bases of the junction unmatched. In DNA, the CDR3 is TGCGCCAGCAGCTGGGACAGGGGGAGCTACGAGCAGTACTTC. Amino acid sequence: CASSWDRGSYEQYF.

V and J are TRBV7-2 and TRBJ1-1; 7 bases are shared with TRBD1. The CDR3 has 15 residues. Germline loops: CDR1 SGHTA, CDR2 FQGNSA. V gave up 4 bases and J gave up 0 bases; unmatched junction bases: 5. For the CDR3, the DNA is TGTGCCAGCAGCTCAGGGGGACTCATGAACACTGAAGCTTTCTTT. It translates to CASSSGGLMNTEAFF.

V and J are TRBV6-6 and TRBJ1-2; 8 nucleotides match TRBD1. This CDR3 is built from 14 residues. J was trimmed by 8 bases and V by 6 bases; bases with no gene match: 11. Germline-derived CDR1 and CDR2 are MNHNY and SVGAGI (reference sequence). The CDR3 here is CASRRTGLLEGYTF. For the CDR3, the DNA is TGTGCCAGCAGGCGGACAGGGCTCCTTGAGGGCTACACCTTC.

This chain links TRBV4-3 with TRBJ2-1; D call uncertain. Germline lookup yields CDR1 LGHNA and CDR2 YSLEER. The CDR3 contains 15 residues. V shed 1 base and J shed 4 bases, with 11 bases lying between them. The CDR3 nucleotides are TGCGCCAGCAGCCAAGGAGTTTCCCCTTACAATGAGCAGTTCTTC. As protein: CASSQGVSPYNEQFF.

This chain uses TRBV4-1 with TRBJ2-1; weak D call: TRBD2 (6 bases). CDR1 is MGHRA and CDR2 is YSYEKL in the germline V gene. The length of the CDR3 is 12 residues. The V gene lost 3 bases and the J gene lost 8 bases, with 8 bases spanning the gap. CDR3 nucleotides: TGCGCCAGCAGCCAGCCTAGCGATGAGCAGTTCTTC. This translates into CASSQPSDEQFF.

J is TRBJ2-5 and V is TRBV19, with unresolved D. V was cut by 8 bases and J by 1 base, with 14 bases left in between. There are 14 residues in the CDR3. Germline V lookup: CDR1 LNHDA, CDR2 SQIVND (reference sequence). This CDR3 is CASSPSYSQETQYF. The CDR3 DNA follows: TGTGCCAGTTCCCCCTCGTATAGCCAAGAGACCCAGTACTTC.

The V and J genes are TRBV30 and TRBJ2-7; no clear D. The CDR3 length is 13 residues. Germline assignment: CDR1 GTSNPN and CDR2 SVGIG (reference sequence). Trimming left V 4 bases short and J 2 bases short, with 12 bases between. The CDR3 region has the DNA TGTGCCTGGACCCTAGGCGGCGCCTACGAGCAGTACTTC. Encoded protein: CAWTLGGAYEQYF.

The chain employs TRBV5-3 and TRBJ2-3; D is possibly TRBD1 (6 bases). TRBV5-3 is sorted into the ORF group, with uncertain function. Trimming removed 5 bases at V and 2 bases at J, with 9 bases between. The CDR3 has 13 residues. The DNA for the CDR3 is TGTGCCAGAAGACAGGGCTCCACAGATACGCAGTATTTT. Translating it yields CARRQGSTDTQYF.

This sequence joins TRBV30 and TRBJ1-5; 8 nucleotides match TRBD1. The CDR3 consists of 14 residues. The junction had 6 bases not matched to a gene; V was cut back by 2 bases and J by 6 bases. Germline CDR1 reads GTSNPN; CDR2 reads SVGIG (reference sequence). CDR3 nucleotides: TGTGCCTGGAGTAGGCAGGGGGCGAGTCAGCCCCAGCATTTT. It translates to CAWSRQGASQPQHF.

The V gene is TRBV30, the J gene TRBJ2-7; tentatively, D is TRBD2 (5 bases). The length of the CDR3 is 13 residues. Germline lookup yields CDR1 GTSNPN and CDR2 SVGIG (reference sequence). V was pared by 5 bases and J by 1 base, with 12 bases between. This CDR3 reads CAWAAGHSYEQYF. The CDR3 DNA sequence: TGTGCCTGGGCTGCGGGCCATTCCTACGAGCAGTACTTC.

As for this clone: Other DNA sequences of this sample code for an identical CDR3. V gene TRBV30 combines with J gene TRBJ2-7; 7 bases are shared with TRBD2. V lost 5 bases, J lost 1 base, and 2 bases stayed unmatched. This CDR3 region has 12 residues. The germline gives CDR1 GTSNPN, CDR2 SVGIG (reference sequence). CDR3 bases: TGTGCCTGGGGCGGGAGTTCCTACGAGCAGTACTTC. This gives the protein CAWGGSSYEQYF.